What follows are 19 T cell receptor beta chains derived from one specimen sequenced in a study of cytomegalovirus exposure and HLA in healthy donors. In the PCR, 60 Vbeta and 13 Jbeta primers were used. The table came from immunoSEQ multiplex PCR; TCRdb's copy has only in-frame clones and leaves some out. The table has some 240,000 clones, around 73% seen once; the top ten hold around 3.9%. The sample comprised PBMCs. All receptors derive from a male donor in good health and CMV-seronegative.

J is TRBJ2-3 and V is TRBV11-2; 7 nucleotides align to TRBD1. The junction had 7 bases not matched to a gene; V was cut back by 8 bases and J by 2 bases. The CDR3 contains 14 residues. Germline V gene lookup returns CDR1 SGHAT and CDR2 FQNNGV. CDR3 sequence (DNA): TGTGCCAGCTCCAGGCAGGGGGACACAGATACGCAGTATTTT. Amino acid sequence: CASSRQGDTDTQYF.

The gene calls are TRBV19 and TRBJ1-3, with D unresolved. The CDR3 has 11 residues. Trimming stripped 3 bases from V and 8 bases from J, with 5 bases between. Per germline, CDR1 LNHDA and CDR2 SQIVND (reference sequence). DNA of the CDR3: TGTGCCAGTAGTATTCGTCACACCATATATTTT. Its translation: CASSIRHTIYF.

Of note for this clone: The sample carries other DNA sequences with the same CDR3. The chain recombines TRBV9 with TRBJ2-2; TRBD1 might be the D (5 bases). The CDR3 length is 15 residues. Germline assignment: CDR1 SGDLS and CDR2 YYNGEE. The V end was cut by 0 bases, the J end by 1 base, with 7 bases between. As DNA, the CDR3 is TGTGCCAGCAGCGTAGGCCAGGGGAACACCGGGGAGCTGTTTTTT. Its translation: CASSVGQGNTGELFF.

This chain uses TRBV14 with TRBJ1-2, with D tentatively TRBD1 (5 bases). The CDR3 is 16 amino acids. CDR1 and CDR2 (germline): SGHDN, FVKESK. Trimming shortened V by 1 base and J by 6 bases, and 18 bases separated the two germline ends. This chain's CDR3 is CASSQGPGRALDGYTF. The CDR3 DNA sequence: TGTGCCAGCAGCCAAGGTCCGGGCAGGGCTTTAGATGGCTACACCTTC.

The chain links TRBV18 to TRBJ2-7; TRBD1 is a possible D gene (6 bases). The CDR3 contains 15 residues. Germline V gene data show CDR1 as KGHSH and CDR2 as LQKENI. V was trimmed by 3 bases and J by 0 bases, leaving 12 bases between them. CDR3 loop: CASSPATGSSYEQYF. CDR3 sequence (DNA): TGTGCCAGCTCACCGGCGACAGGAAGCTCCTACGAGCAGTACTTC.

This chain joins TRBV5-1 and TRBJ2-7; 12 bases align to TRBD2. The germline V gene has CDR1 SGHRS and CDR2 YFSETQ. V was clipped by 3 bases and J by 3 bases; unmatched bases: 7. The CDR3 sequence is 16 residues long. The CDR3 sequence: CASSSGLAGISYEQYF. The DNA for the CDR3 is TGCGCCAGCAGCTCGGGACTAGCGGGTATTAGCTACGAGCAGTACTTC. The complete variable domain, with remaining parts taken from reference TRBV5-1 and TRBJ2-7, reads KAGVTQTPRYLIKTRGQQVTLSCSPISGHRSVSWYQQTPGQGLQFLFEYFSETQRNKGNFPGRFSGRQFSNSRSEMNVSTLELGDSALYLCASSSGLAGISYEQYFGPGTRLTVT.

The chain links TRBV6-1 to TRBJ2-1, with 11 bases identical to TRBD2. V was pared by 7 bases and J by 7 bases, with 6 bases of the junction left unmatched. The germline V gene has CDR1 MNHNS and CDR2 SASEGT. There are 14 residues in the CDR3. CDR3 sequence reads: CASIASGRHNEQFF. The CDR3 nucleotides are TGTGCCAGCATCGCTAGCGGGAGGCATAATGAGCAGTTCTTC.

The chain links TRBV10-1 to TRBJ2-5, with D possibly TRBD2 on 6 matching bases. The CDR3 sequence is 17 residues long. The V gene lost 1 base and the J gene lost 4 bases, with 19 bases spanning the gap. CDR1 WNHNN and CDR2 SYGVQD come from the germline V gene (reference sequence). CDR3 in DNA: TGCGCCAGCAGTGAGTTTGCTAGCAGGAGGGCCCGAGAGACCCAGTACTTC. Translating it yields CASSEFASRRARETQYF.

Comment on this clone: Other DNA sequences within the sample encode an identical CDR3. The chain links TRBV20-1 to TRBJ2-5, with 8 nucleotides matching TRBD2. The CDR3 has 11 residues. Losses at the gene ends were 5 bases for V and 5 bases for J; bases not matched to a gene: 1. The germline CDR1 and CDR2 sequences are DFQATT and SNEGSKA (reference sequence). The chain's CDR3 is CSARGGETQYF. The CDR3 bases are TGCAGTGCTCGGGGGGGGGAGACCCAGTACTTC.

The rearrangement joins TRBV6-5 to TRBJ2-7; D remains ambiguous. CDR3 length: 13 residues. Deletions cut 5 bases from V and 7 bases from J, with 15 bases between. Germline loops: CDR1 MNHEY, CDR2 SVGAGI. The CDR3 spells CASSLGLLREQYF. The CDR3 DNA follows: TGTGCCAGCAGTCTTGGGCTCCTTCGAGAGCAGTACTTC.

This chain uses TRBV27 with TRBJ1-1; tentative D call: TRBD1 (5 bases). The V gene's germline CDR1 is MNHEY and CDR2 SMNVEV (reference sequence). Between the trimmed V and J ends, which lost 6 bases and 1 base, there was a span of 12 bases. This CDR3 region has 14 residues. Written as DNA, the CDR3 is TGTGCCAGCAGCAGAGGAGGGGCGAACACTGAAGCTTTCTTT. The encoded protein is CASSRGGANTEAFF.

The rearrangement uses TRBV19 and TRBJ1-5; tentatively, D is TRBD1 (6 bases). The V end was cut by 3 bases, the J end by 4 bases, with 10 bases between. CDR3 length: 14 amino acids. CDR1 and CDR2 from the germline V gene are LNHDA and SQIVND (reference sequence). CDR3 protein: CASSITGTNQPQHF. The CDR3 DNA reads as TGTGCCAGTAGTATCACAGGGACGAATCAGCCCCAGCATTTT.

This clone came up once. This chain connects TRBV6-5 to TRBJ2-5, with D perhaps TRBD2 (6 bases). The better agreement between TRBJ2-7 and the DNA end casts doubt on the J call. Germline-derived CDR1 and CDR2 are MNHEY and SVGAGI. CDR3 size: 13 residues. The CDR3 sequence is CASKFYRENEQYF. The CDR3 DNA follows: TGTGCCAGCAAGTTTTATCGGGAGAACGAGCAGTACTTC.

This clone was seen many times. This chain uses TRBV4-1 with TRBJ1-6; 7 positions agree with TRBD1. V shed 3 bases and J 5 bases; nucleotides not matched to a gene: 4. The CDR3 runs to 15 residues. In germline, CDR1 is MGHRA, CDR2 YSYEKL. The CDR3 is CASSQGQIHNSPLHF. The CDR3 DNA reads TGCGCCAGCAGCCAGGGACAGATCCATAATTCACCCCTCCACTTT.

The chain is built from TRBV27 and TRBJ1-2, with D possibly being TRBD1 (5 bases). Deletions cut 3 bases from V and 4 bases from J, with 9 bases between. This CDR3 has 13 amino acids. The germline gives CDR1 MNHEY, CDR2 SMNVEV (reference sequence). The CDR3 loop is CASSFGAAYGYTF. The CDR3 DNA reads as TGTGCCAGCAGTTTTGGGGCAGCCTATGGCTACACCTTC.

This clone was seen just once. V gene TRBV6-1 combines with J gene TRBJ1-5; D gene uncertain. Per the germline V gene, CDR1 is MNHNS and CDR2 is SASEGT. This CDR3 region has 15 residues. Trimming stripped 2 bases from V and 1 base from J, with 9 bases between. The CDR3 region is CASSELAASNQPQHF. As DNA, the CDR3 is TGTGCCAGCAGTGAATTGGCAGCGAGCAATCAGCCCCAGCATTTT.

The chain combines TRBV4-2 with TRBJ2-2, with 11 bases fitting TRBD1. The V segment lost 2 bases and the J segment 7 bases; nucleotides outside the gene matches: 6. Per the germline V gene, CDR1 is LGHNA and CDR2 is YNFKEQ. The CDR3 totals 16 residues. The CDR3 loop is CASSQYWDRGNGELFF. CDR3 coding DNA: TGTGCCAGCAGCCAATATTGGGACAGGGGGAACGGGGAGCTGTTTTTT.

The genes are TRBV7-6 and TRBJ2-1; TRBD2 matches at 12 bases. After removal of 4 bases from V and 9 bases from J, the junction contained 16 bases not matched to a gene. CDR3 size: 18 residues. Germline lookup yields CDR1 SGHVS and CDR2 FNYEAQ. Written as DNA, the CDR3 is TGTGCCAGCAGCTCACAGGGGCTCGGACTAGCGGGGAAGGTTGAGCAGTTCTTC. It codes for CASSSQGLGLAGKVEQFF.

This clone occurred once. The chain has TRBV19 and TRBJ2-2; D ambiguous. Germline CDR1 and CDR2: LNHDA and SQIVND (reference sequence). The CDR3 sequence is 15 residues long. V was clipped by 3 bases and J by 0 bases, with 8 bases between them. The CDR3 here is CASSIALTNTGELFF. CDR3 bases: TGTGCCAGTAGTATTGCGCTCACGAACACCGGGGAGCTGTTTTTT. Full variable domain (missing parts from reference TRBV19 and TRBJ2-2): DGGITQSPKYLFRKEGQNVTLSCEQNLNHDAMYWYRQDPGQGLRLIYYSQIVNDFQKGDIAEGYSVSREKKESFPLTVTSAQKNPTAFYLCASSIALTNTGELFFGEGSRLTVL.